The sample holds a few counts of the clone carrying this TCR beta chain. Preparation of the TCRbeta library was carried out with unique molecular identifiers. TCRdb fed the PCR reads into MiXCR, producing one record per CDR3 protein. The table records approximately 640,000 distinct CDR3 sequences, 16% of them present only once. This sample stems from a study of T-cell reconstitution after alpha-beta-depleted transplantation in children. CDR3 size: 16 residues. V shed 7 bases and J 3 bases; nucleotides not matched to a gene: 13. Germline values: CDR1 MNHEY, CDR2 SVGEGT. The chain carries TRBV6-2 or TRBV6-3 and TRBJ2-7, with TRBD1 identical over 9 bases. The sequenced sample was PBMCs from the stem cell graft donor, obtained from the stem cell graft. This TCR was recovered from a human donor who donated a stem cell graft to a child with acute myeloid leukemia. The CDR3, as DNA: TGTGCCAGCACCCGATCCGGGACAGGGAGTTACTACGAGCAGTACGTC. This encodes CASTRSGTGSYYEQYV.